This TCR beta chain was documented in a study of T cells in Graves' hyperthyroidism and ophthalmopathy. This clonotype has a handful of counts. Its antigen is not identified. Study-wide results and limits: Researchers found most expanded thyroid clonotypes above 0.001 in blood as well.

Amplification targeted TCR beta CDR3 regions from RNA transcripts. During a first-round RT-PCR of the TCR CDR3, the HTBI primer set was used. TCRdb reprocessed the multiplex PCR reads with MiXCR, giving one entry per CDR3 protein. The data contain around 430,000 distinct CDR3 sequences, about 15% of them singletons. The length of the CDR3 is 15 residues. From germline, CDR1 is DFQATT and CDR2 SNEGSKA (reference sequence). The V end lost 6 bases, the J end lost 2 bases, and 17 bases lay between the germline ends. This clonotype originated in a woman aged 25 to 39 with Graves' hyperthyroidism. Sequenced: blood. V and J are TRBV20-1 and TRBJ2-4; possibly TRBD2 for D (5 bases). CDR3 coding DNA: TGCAGTGCAAACCCGACCGGGGAATCCAAAAACATTCAGTACTTC. Encoded protein: CSANPTGESKNIQYF.